The T cell receptor beta chain described here comes from a study of patients and donors after allogeneic stem cell transplantation. In this sample, this clonotype turned up a few times. TCRdb independently ran MiXCR on the RT-PCR reads; one entry per CDR3 protein. The sample holds about a million distinct CDR3 sequences, roughly 18% seen once. This receptor was obtained from a human donor who was either an allogeneic HSCT recipient or a stem cell or donor lymphocyte infusion donor (not recorded which). It is not recorded whose cells these are; they may come from a transplant donor. Sequencing was carried out using blood, either unsorted or a sorted T cell fraction (not recorded which).

The CDR3 is CASSYSTASGNTIYF. The CDR3 DNA is TGTGCCAGCAGTTACTCCACAGCCTCTGGAAACACCATATATTTT. V gene TRBV6-5 combines with J gene TRBJ1-3; D gene unclear. Germline V lookup: CDR1 MNHEY, CDR2 SVGAGI. CDR3 length equals 15 residues. Trimming took off 0 bases at V and 0 bases at J, with 6 bases between the two ends.